Below are 24 T cell receptor beta chains sequenced from a single sample in a study of blood T cell repertoires in COVID-19. Here immunoSEQ multiplex PCR was the method, and the copy in TCRdb shows in-frame clones only, minus some. The sample shows 100,000 to 120,000 clones, roughly 82% of them seen only once. The sequenced sample consisted of peripheral blood. These receptors were taken from a woman aged 55-75 years with acute or convalescent COVID-19.

The chain combines TRBV3-1 (or the pseudogene TRBV3-2) with TRBJ1-3; TRBD1 matches 8 bases. CDR1 LGHDT and CDR2 YNNKEL come from the germline V gene (reference sequence). Trimming took 0 bases from V and 2 from J; bases not matched to a gene: 15. CDR3 length equals 20 residues. The CDR3: CASSQDQGGNTGGTGNTIYF. The CDR3 nucleotides read TGTGCCAGCAGCCAAGACCAGGGGGGGAATACAGGGGGAACTGGAAACACCATATATTTT.

This chain uses TRBV9 with TRBJ1-4; 7 bases line up with TRBD1. The CDR3 runs 16 residues. Germline trimming cut 2 bases from V and 7 bases from J; bases unmatched to any gene: 11. Germline V CDR1 and CDR2: SGDLS, YYNGEE. This chain's CDR3 is CASSVRGRQGGEKLFF. The DNA of the CDR3 is TGTGCCAGCAGCGTGAGGGGTAGACAGGGTGGTGAAAAACTGTTTTTT.

This clone has just a few counts. The chain recombines TRBV7-6 with TRBJ2-3; 11 bases line up with TRBD2. Germline V gives CDR1 SGHVS, CDR2 FNYEAQ. This CDR3 is built from 16 residues. V shed 6 bases, J shed 6 bases, and the junction held 11 bases outside the gene matches. The CDR3: CASSRRTSGGWDTQYF. The CDR3 bases are TGTGCCAGCAGTCGACGAACTAGCGGGGGTTGGGATACGCAGTATTTT. The full variable domain, rest sourced from reference TRBV7-6 and TRBJ2-3, is GAGVSQSPRYKVTKRGQDVALRCDPISGHVSLYWYRQALGQGPEFLTYFNYEAQQDKSGLPNDRFSAERPEGSISTLTIQRTEQRDSAMYRCASSRRTSGGWDTQYFGPGTRLTVL.

The CDR3 here is CASSQDPSGPDTQYF. CDR3 coding DNA: TGCGCCAGCAGCCAAGACCCTAGCGGTCCAGATACGCAGTATTTT. The J gene is TRBJ2-3, the V gene TRBV4-3, with 7 nucleotides matching TRBD2. The CDR3 consists of 15 residues. J lost 4 bases, V lost 0 bases, and 4 bases had no gene match. Germline V gives CDR1 LGHNA, CDR2 YSLEER.

V and J are TRBV6-5 and TRBJ1-5; D unclear. Deletions cut 8 bases from V and 6 bases from J, with 17 bases between. The germline V gene encodes CDR1 MNHEY and CDR2 SVGAGI. The CDR3 is 14 amino acids. The CDR3: CASSPPGIGQPQHF. CDR3 coding DNA: TGTGCCAGCTCACCCCCGGGGATTGGTCAGCCCCAGCATTTT.

This chain uses TRBV14 with TRBJ1-2; tentatively, D is TRBD1 (5 bases). This CDR3 region has 16 residues. With 1 base removed from V and 1 base from J, the gap between germline ends came to 13 bases. Per germline, CDR1 SGHDN and CDR2 FVKESK. The CDR3 DNA is TGTGCCAGCAGCCAAGGATGGGGCGCGAATAACTATGGCTACACCTTC. The encoded protein is CASSQGWGANNYGYTF.

The rearrangement links TRBV5-8 to TRBJ1-1; 8 nucleotides agree with TRBD1. The length of the CDR3 is 16 residues. J lost 0 bases, V lost 3 bases, and 7 bases had no gene match. Germline values: CDR1 SGHTS, CDR2 YDEGEE. The CDR3 reads CASSSRGRGVNTEAFF. DNA for the CDR3: TGTGCCAGCAGCTCCAGGGGGCGCGGGGTGAACACTGAAGCTTTCTTT.

The chain combines TRBV3-1 (or the pseudogene TRBV3-2) with TRBJ1-5, with D possibly matching TRBD1 (5 bases). Germline assignment: CDR1 LGHDT and CDR2 YNNKEL (reference sequence). V lost 4 bases, J lost 7 bases, and 14 bases lay in between. The CDR3 is 14 residues long. Here the CDR3 reads CASSLQGPGQPQHF. Here the CDR3 DNA reads TGTGCCAGCAGCCTCCAGGGCCCTGGCCAGCCCCAGCATTTT.

The chain carries TRBV4-3 and TRBJ2-1; no clear D gene. This CDR3 region has 13 residues. Germline lookup yields CDR1 LGHNA and CDR2 YSLEER. Trimming removed 1 base at V and 7 bases at J, with 8 bases between. CDR3 sequence reads: CASSQGFRNEQFF. The CDR3 DNA sequence: TGCGCCAGCAGCCAAGGTTTTCGTAATGAGCAGTTCTTC.

The V gene is TRBV3-1 (or the pseudogene TRBV3-2), the J gene TRBJ1-1, with D unclear. Trimming stripped 3 bases from V and 3 bases from J, with 11 bases between. The V gene's germline CDR1 is LGHDT and CDR2 YNNKEL (reference sequence). The CDR3 runs 14 residues. CDR3 in amino acids: CASSHGQKDTEAFF. In DNA, the CDR3 is TGTGCCAGCAGCCATGGGCAGAAGGACACTGAAGCTTTCTTT.

About this clone: Other nucleotide sequences from this sample produce the same CDR3. The chain links TRBV7-2 to TRBJ1-4; maybe TRBD1 (5 bases). Germline V gives CDR1 SGHTA, CDR2 FQGNSA. CDR3 length equals 14 residues. The V gene lost 6 bases and the J gene lost 5 bases, with 13 bases spanning the gap. CDR3 in amino acids: CASSWGRPNEKLFF. The CDR3 DNA reads TGTGCCAGCAGTTGGGGGAGGCCAAATGAAAAACTGTTTTTT.

Notes on this clone: The sample holds other DNA sequences that translate to the same CDR3. The chain joins TRBV24-1 to TRBJ2-7, with D unclear. The V gene's germline CDR1 is KGHDR and CDR2 SFDVKD. Trimming shortened V by 4 bases and J by 3 bases, and 3 bases separated the two germline ends. The CDR3 loop spans 11 amino acids. CDR3 sequence: CATSDIYEQYF. The CDR3 DNA reads as TGTGCCACCAGTGACATCTACGAGCAGTACTTC.

The chain recombines TRBV5-6 with TRBJ1-1; maybe TRBD1 (6 bases). The CDR3 totals 14 residues. Germline values: CDR1 SGHDT, CDR2 YYEEEE. The V end lost 0 bases, the J end lost 3 bases, and 9 bases lay between the germline ends. As DNA, the CDR3 is TGTGCCAGCAGCTTGGACAGGGTAGACACTGAAGCTTTCTTT. This codes for CASSLDRVDTEAFF.

This chain links TRBV5-1 with TRBJ2-7; no firm D call. Trimming pared 3 bases from V and 4 bases from J, leaving 11 bases between. The CDR3 runs to 13 residues. CDR1 and CDR2 (germline): SGHRS, YFSETQ. CDR3 nucleotide sequence: TGCGCCAGCAGCTCGGTCGGCGGATACGAGCAGTACTTC. The encoded protein is CASSSVGGYEQYF. The full variable domain, in which reference TRBV5-1 and TRBJ2-7 provide the parts outside the CDR3, is KAGVTQTPRYLIKTRGQQVTLSCSPISGHRSVSWYQQTPGQGLQFLFEYFSETQRNKGNFPGRFSGRQFSNSRSEMNVSTLELGDSALYLCASSSVGGYEQYFGPGTRLTVT.

This chain connects TRBV6-1 to TRBJ2-2, with 7 bases fitting TRBD1. This CDR3 comprises 18 residues. The V segment lost 1 base and the J segment 1 base; nucleotides outside the gene matches: 9. In germline, CDR1 is MNHNS, CDR2 SASEGT. The CDR3 reads CASSEVAGGNLNTGELFF. Here the CDR3 DNA reads TGTGCCAGCAGTGAAGTGGCAGGGGGTAACCTGAACACCGGGGAGCTGTTTTTT.

The V call is TRBV29-1, the J call TRBJ1-2; 8 bases fit TRBD1. The CDR3 is made up of 13 amino acids. V was pared by 3 bases and J by 4 bases, with 4 bases of the junction left unmatched. Germline CDR1 and CDR2: SQVTM and ANQGSEA. The CDR3: CSVDRGLGYGYTF. The CDR3 nucleotides are TGCAGCGTTGACAGGGGGCTTGGCTATGGCTACACCTTC. The full variable domain, with the rest looked up from reference TRBV29-1 and TRBJ1-2, is SAVISQKPSRDICQRGTSLTIQCQVDSQVTMMFWYRQQPGQSLTLIATANQGSEATYESGFVIDKFPISRPNLTFSTLTVSNMSPEDSSIYLCSVDRGLGYGYTFGSGTRLTVV.

This rearrangement joins TRBV7-9 to TRBJ1-2; 7 bases line up with TRBD1. Germline lookup yields CDR1 SEHNR and CDR2 FQNEAQ (reference sequence). The CDR3 covers 11 residues. The J segment lost 8 bases and the V segment lost 6 bases, leaving 3 bases of the junction unmatched. CDR3 protein: CASSYRGGYTF. The CDR3 DNA follows: TGTGCCAGCAGTTACAGGGGCGGCTACACCTTC.

This clone was seen more than once but under ten times. This chain connects TRBV2 to TRBJ2-2; a possible D gene is TRBD2 (6 bases). Germline V gene lookup returns CDR1 SNHLY and CDR2 FYNNEI. V was shortened by 4 bases and J by 5 bases, with 11 bases between the two germline ends. The CDR3 spans 14 residues. CDR3 in DNA: TGTGCCAGCAGTGGGAGGGCCGAGACCGGGGAGCTGTTTTTT. It is translated as CASSGRAETGELFF.

As DNA, the CDR3 is TGTGCCAGCAGCTTGGGAACGGGAAATCAGCCCCAGCATTTT. It yields the protein CASSLGTGNQPQHF. The chain recombines TRBV5-5 with TRBJ1-5; D unresolved. Germline V gives CDR1 SGHKS, CDR2 YYEKEE (reference sequence). CDR3 size: 14 residues. The ends were cut back, 0 bases at V and 4 bases at J, with 8 bases in the middle. Variable domain in full (rest from reference TRBV5-5 and TRBJ1-5): DAGVTQSPTHLIKTRGQQVTLRCSPISGHKSVSWYQQVLGQGPQFIFQYYEKEERGRGNFPDRFSARQFPNYSSELNVNALLLGDSALYLCASSLGTGNQPQHFGDGTRLSIL.

V gene TRBV19 combines with J gene TRBJ2-1, with 8 bases matching TRBD2. The CDR3 is made up of 17 amino acids. V lost 6 bases and J lost 5; bases outside the gene matches: 15. Germline V lookup: CDR1 LNHDA, CDR2 SQIVND (reference sequence). The CDR3 here is CASRPHGAGAIDNEQFF. The CDR3 DNA reads TGTGCCAGTAGGCCCCACGGAGCGGGGGCGATCGACAATGAGCAGTTCTTC.

The chain recombines TRBV7-2 with TRBJ2-1; D might be TRBD2 (6 bases). The CDR3 runs 17 residues. Germline assignment: CDR1 SGHTA and CDR2 FQGNSA. V lost 1 base and J lost 1, with 14 bases in between. The CDR3 region is CASSLVAGFESYNEQFF. CDR3 coding DNA: TGTGCCAGCAGCTTAGTCGCGGGGTTCGAGTCCTACAATGAGCAGTTCTTC.

The V call is TRBV4-3, the J call TRBJ1-2, with 7 bases lining up with TRBD1. J was trimmed by 4 bases and V by 0 bases; bases with no gene match: 5. The CDR3 is 15 residues long. Germline lookup yields CDR1 LGHNA and CDR2 YSLEER. The CDR3 DNA follows: TGCGCCAGCAGCCAAGAGACAGGGATCGGCTATGGCTACACCTTC. This codes for CASSQETGIGYGYTF.

J is TRBJ2-3 and V is TRBV7-2, with 7 bases that match TRBD2. The CDR3 sequence is 16 residues long. The J segment lost 4 bases and the V segment lost 5 bases, leaving 12 bases of the junction unmatched. Germline values: CDR1 SGHTA, CDR2 FQGNSA. CDR3 DNA sequence: TGTGCCAGCAGCCCCCTTGCGGCGGGGGTGGCAGATACGCAGTATTTT. Its protein product is CASSPLAAGVADTQYF.

The chain joins TRBV9 to TRBJ2-3; TRBD2 matches at 7 bases. CDR1 SGDLS and CDR2 YYNGEE come from the germline V gene. Trimming took 4 bases from V and 2 from J; bases not matched to a gene: 7. CDR3 length: 15 residues. As DNA, the CDR3 is TGTGCCAGCAGCCCGGGGGGACGGCTCACAGATACGCAGTATTTT. It yields the protein CASSPGGRLTDTQYF.